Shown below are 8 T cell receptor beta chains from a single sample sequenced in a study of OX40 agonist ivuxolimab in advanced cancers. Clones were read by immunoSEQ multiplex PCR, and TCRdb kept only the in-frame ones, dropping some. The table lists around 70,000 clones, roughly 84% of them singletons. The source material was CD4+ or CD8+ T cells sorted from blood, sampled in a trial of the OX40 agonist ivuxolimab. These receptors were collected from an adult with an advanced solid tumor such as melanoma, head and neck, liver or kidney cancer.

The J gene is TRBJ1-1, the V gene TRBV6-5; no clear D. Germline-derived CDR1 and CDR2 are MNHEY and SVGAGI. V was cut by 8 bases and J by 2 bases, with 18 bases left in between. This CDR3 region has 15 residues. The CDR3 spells CASFPLKWGNTEAFF. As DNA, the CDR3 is TGTGCCAGCTTTCCCCTTAAGTGGGGTAACACTGAAGCTTTCTTT.

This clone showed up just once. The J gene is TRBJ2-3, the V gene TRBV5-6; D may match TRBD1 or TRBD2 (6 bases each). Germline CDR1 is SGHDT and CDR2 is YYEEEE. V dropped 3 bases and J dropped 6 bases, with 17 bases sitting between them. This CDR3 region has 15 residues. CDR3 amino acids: CASSSDWGAGDTQYF. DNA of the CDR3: TGTGCCAGCAGCTCCGACTGGGGGGCGGGCGATACGCAGTATTTT. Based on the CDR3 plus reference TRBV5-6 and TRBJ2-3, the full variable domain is DAGVTQSPTHLIKTRGQQVTLRCSPKSGHDTVSWYQQALGQGPQFIFQYYEEEERQRGNFPDRFSGHQFPNYSSELNVNALLLGDSALYLCASSSDWGAGDTQYFGPGTRLTVL.

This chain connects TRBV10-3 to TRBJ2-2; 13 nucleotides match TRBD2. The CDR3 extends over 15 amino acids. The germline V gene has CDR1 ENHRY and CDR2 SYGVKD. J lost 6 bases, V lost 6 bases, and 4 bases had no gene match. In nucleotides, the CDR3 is TGTGCCATCAGACCGACTAGCGGGAGGCCCGGGGAGCTGTTTTTT. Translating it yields CAIRPTSGRPGELFF.

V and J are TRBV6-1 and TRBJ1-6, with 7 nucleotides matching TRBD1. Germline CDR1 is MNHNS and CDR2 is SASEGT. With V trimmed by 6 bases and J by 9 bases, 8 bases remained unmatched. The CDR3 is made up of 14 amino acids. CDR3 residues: CASSSTGVGSPLHF. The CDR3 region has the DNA TGTGCCAGCAGCTCCACAGGGGTAGGTTCACCCCTCCACTTT.

The CDR3 DNA reads TGTGCCAGCAGCGTAGCTTTGGGGACTGAAGCTTTCTTT. Its protein product is CASSVALGTEAFF. The chain recombines TRBV9 with TRBJ1-1; D is undetermined. The germline V gene has CDR1 SGDLS and CDR2 YYNGEE. The CDR3 loop spans 13 amino acids. V lost 0 bases, J lost 5 bases, and 8 bases lay in between.

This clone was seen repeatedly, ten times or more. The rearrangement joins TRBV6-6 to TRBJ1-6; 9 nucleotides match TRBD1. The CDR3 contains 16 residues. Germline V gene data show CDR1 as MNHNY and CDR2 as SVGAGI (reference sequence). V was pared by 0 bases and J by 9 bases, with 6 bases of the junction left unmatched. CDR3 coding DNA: TGTGCCAGCAGTTACTCAATGGGACAGGGTCGTTCACCCCTCCACTTT. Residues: CASSYSMGQGRSPLHF.

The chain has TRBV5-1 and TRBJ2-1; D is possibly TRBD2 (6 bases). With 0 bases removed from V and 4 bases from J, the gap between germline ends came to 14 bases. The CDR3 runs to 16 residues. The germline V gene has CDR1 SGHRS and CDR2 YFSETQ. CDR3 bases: TGCGCCAGCAGCTTGGGGTTAGCGGCTACGTACAATGAGCAGTTCTTC. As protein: CASSLGLAATYNEQFF.

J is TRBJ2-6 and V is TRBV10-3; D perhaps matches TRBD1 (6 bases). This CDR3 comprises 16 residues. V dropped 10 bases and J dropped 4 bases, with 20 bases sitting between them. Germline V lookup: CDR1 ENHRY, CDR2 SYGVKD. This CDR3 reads CASGRAGETGANVLTF. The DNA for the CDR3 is TGTGCCAGCGGAAGGGCAGGGGAAACAGGGGCCAACGTCCTGACTTTC.